This is a list of T cell receptor beta chains from one sample in a study of blood T cell repertoires in COVID-19. Clones were sequenced by immunoSEQ multiplex PCR, and TCRdb holds only the in-frame ones, with some missing. The data hold around 81,000 clones, with almost 85% observed a single time. Input material: peripheral blood. The receptor set was obtained from a human donor in a cohort sampled during active COVID-19. Both conserved end residues are trimmed from each CDR3. The order of the fields is J gene, V gene, CDR3 length, CDR3 protein.

J gene: TRBJ2-3; V gene: TRBV7-3; CDR3 length: 13; CDR3 protein: ASSFSSGSTDTQY
J gene: TRBJ2-7; V gene: TRBV5-4; CDR3 length: 10; CDR3 protein: ASSLAGGEQY
J gene: TRBJ2-6; V gene: TRBV7-9; CDR3 length: 13; CDR3 protein: ATPSGQTGANVLT
J gene: TRBJ1-4; V gene: TRBV6-6; CDR3 length: 11; CDR3 protein: ASAGGPYEKLF
J gene: TRBJ2-5; V gene: TRBV7-3; CDR3 length: 12; CDR3 protein: ASSQLAGTGTQY
J gene: TRBJ1-1; V gene: TRBV30; CDR3 length: 12; CDR3 protein: AFDRGLGNTEAF
J gene: TRBJ2-1; V gene: TRBV5-5; CDR3 length: 13; CDR3 protein: ASSLTGSSYNEQF
J gene: TRBJ1-2; V gene: TRBV7-8; CDR3 length: 10; CDR3 protein: ASSPTGYGYT
J gene: TRBJ1-1; V gene: TRBV6-6; CDR3 length: 10; CDR3 protein: ASSWRSEEAF
J gene: TRBJ1-5; V gene: TRBV6-2/TRBV6-3; CDR3 length: 13; CDR3 protein: ASSYPLTGNQPQH
J gene: TRBJ2-7; V gene: TRBV3-1/TRBV3-2; CDR3 length: 10; CDR3 protein: ASSPGEDEQY
J gene: TRBJ1-2; V gene: TRBV5-3; CDR3 length: 16; CDR3 protein: ARSVATRDRGRNYGYT
J gene: TRBJ1-3; V gene: TRBV5-6; CDR3 length: 11; CDR3 protein: ASSLPSGNTIY
J gene: TRBJ2-7; V gene: TRBV5-4; CDR3 length: 13; CDR3 protein: ASSLGGLAGDEQY
J gene: TRBJ2-1; V gene: TRBV27; CDR3 length: 12; CDR3 protein: ASRTSGGADEQF
J gene: TRBJ1-1; V gene: TRBV19; CDR3 length: 12; CDR3 protein: ASTLVGGDTEAF
J gene: TRBJ1-6; V gene: TRBV30; CDR3 length: 13; CDR3 protein: AWTPDRGYNSPLH
J gene: TRBJ1-2; V gene: TRBV11-2; CDR3 length: 13; CDR3 protein: ASQTSTGTLYGYT
J gene: TRBJ2-7; V gene: TRBV7-2; CDR3 length: 13; CDR3 protein: ASSLGGGDSYEQY
J gene: TRBJ2-3; V gene: TRBV24-1; CDR3 length: 12; CDR3 protein: ATSDPRGGDTQY
J gene: TRBJ2-7; V gene: TRBV29-1; CDR3 length: 10; CDR3 protein: SVAARGHEQY
J gene: TRBJ1-2; V gene: TRBV5-8; CDR3 length: 12; CDR3 protein: ASRLSRGGYGYT
J gene: TRBJ1-3; V gene: TRBV19; CDR3 length: 10; CDR3 protein: ASSAIGNTIY
J gene: TRBJ2-7; V gene: TRBV5-1; CDR3 length: 11; CDR3 protein: ASSLATGNEQY
J gene: TRBJ1-2; V gene: TRBV9; CDR3 length: 12; CDR3 protein: ASSARQGARGYT
J gene: TRBJ1-2; V gene: TRBV4-3; CDR3 length: 14; CDR3 protein: ASSQDEARGLGGYT
J gene: TRBJ1-1; V gene: TRBV18; CDR3 length: 13; CDR3 protein: ASSPLVGSDTEAF